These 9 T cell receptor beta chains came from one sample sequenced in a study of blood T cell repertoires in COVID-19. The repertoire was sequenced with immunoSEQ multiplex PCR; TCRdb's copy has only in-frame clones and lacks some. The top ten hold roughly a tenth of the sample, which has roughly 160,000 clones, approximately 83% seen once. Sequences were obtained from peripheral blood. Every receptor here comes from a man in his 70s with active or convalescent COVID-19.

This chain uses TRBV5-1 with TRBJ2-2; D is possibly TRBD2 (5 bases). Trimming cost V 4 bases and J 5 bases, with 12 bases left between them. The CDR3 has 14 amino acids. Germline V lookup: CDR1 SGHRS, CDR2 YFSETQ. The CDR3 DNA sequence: TGCGCCAGCAGCGACAAGGGAGTAACCGGGGAGCTGTTTTTT. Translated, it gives CASSDKGVTGELFF.

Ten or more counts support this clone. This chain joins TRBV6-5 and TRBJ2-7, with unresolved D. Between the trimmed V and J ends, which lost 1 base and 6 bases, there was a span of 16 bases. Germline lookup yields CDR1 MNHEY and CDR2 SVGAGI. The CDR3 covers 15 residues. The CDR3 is CASSYLGSGWIEQYF. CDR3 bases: TGTGCCAGCAGTTACTTAGGTTCAGGCTGGATCGAGCAGTACTTC.

This chain's CDR3 is CASSSASGGNMKQFF. The CDR3 DNA is TGTGCCAGTAGTAGTGCTAGCGGGGGGAACATGAAGCAGTTCTTC. The chain has TRBV19 and TRBJ2-1, with 11 nucleotides matching TRBD2. The CDR3 is 15 residues long. Germline CDR1 LNHDA, CDR2 SQIVND (reference sequence). Trimming took 4 bases from V and 11 from J; bases not matched to a gene: 10.

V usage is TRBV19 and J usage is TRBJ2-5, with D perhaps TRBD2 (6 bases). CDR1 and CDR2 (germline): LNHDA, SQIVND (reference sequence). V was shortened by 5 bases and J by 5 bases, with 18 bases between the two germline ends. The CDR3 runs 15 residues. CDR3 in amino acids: CASSPNTGDPETQYF. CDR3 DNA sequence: TGTGCCAGTAGTCCAAACACGGGGGACCCGGAGACCCAGTACTTC.

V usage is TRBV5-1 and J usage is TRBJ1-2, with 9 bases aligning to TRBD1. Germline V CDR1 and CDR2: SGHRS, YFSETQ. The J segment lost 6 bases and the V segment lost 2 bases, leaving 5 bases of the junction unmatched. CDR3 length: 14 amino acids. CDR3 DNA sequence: TGCGCCAGCAGCTTATACGGGACAGGGAATGGCTACACCTTC. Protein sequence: CASSLYGTGNGYTF.

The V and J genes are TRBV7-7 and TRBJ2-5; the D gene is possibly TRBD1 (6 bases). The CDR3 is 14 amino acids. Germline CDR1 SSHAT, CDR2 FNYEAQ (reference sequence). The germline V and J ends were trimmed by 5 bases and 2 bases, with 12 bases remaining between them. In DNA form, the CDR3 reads TGTGCCAGCAGCCCGGGACATCGTCAAGAGACCCAGTACTTC. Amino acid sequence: CASSPGHRQETQYF.

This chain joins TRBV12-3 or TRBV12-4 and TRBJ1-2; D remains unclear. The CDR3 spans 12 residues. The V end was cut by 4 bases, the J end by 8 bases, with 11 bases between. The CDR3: CASSSGDRGYTF. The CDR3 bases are TGTGCCAGCAGTTCCGGGGATAGGGGCTACACCTTC.

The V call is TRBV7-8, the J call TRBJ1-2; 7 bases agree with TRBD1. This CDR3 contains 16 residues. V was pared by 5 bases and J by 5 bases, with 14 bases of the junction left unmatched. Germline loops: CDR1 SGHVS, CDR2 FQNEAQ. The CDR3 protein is CASSVEGRDRKYGYTF. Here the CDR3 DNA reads TGTGCCAGCAGCGTAGAGGGCCGGGACAGAAAGTATGGCTACACCTTC.

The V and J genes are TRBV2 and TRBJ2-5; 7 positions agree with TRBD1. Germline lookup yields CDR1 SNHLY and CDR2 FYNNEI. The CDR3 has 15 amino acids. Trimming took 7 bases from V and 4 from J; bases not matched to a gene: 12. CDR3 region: CASMRTGQRGETQYF. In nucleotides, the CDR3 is TGTGCCAGCATGAGGACAGGTCAACGGGGAGAGACCCAGTACTTC.